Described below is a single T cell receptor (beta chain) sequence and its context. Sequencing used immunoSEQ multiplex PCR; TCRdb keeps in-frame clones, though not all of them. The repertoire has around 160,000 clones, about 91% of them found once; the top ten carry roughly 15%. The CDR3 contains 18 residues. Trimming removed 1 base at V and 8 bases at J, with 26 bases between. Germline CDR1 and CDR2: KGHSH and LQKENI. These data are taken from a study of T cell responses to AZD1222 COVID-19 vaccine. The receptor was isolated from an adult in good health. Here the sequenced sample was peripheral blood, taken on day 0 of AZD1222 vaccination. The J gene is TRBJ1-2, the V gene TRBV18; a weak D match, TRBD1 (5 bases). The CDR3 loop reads CASSPRSGIRDTEGGYTF. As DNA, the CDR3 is TGTGCCAGCTCACCACGCTCGGGAATCAGGGATACGGAGGGGGGCTACACCTTC.